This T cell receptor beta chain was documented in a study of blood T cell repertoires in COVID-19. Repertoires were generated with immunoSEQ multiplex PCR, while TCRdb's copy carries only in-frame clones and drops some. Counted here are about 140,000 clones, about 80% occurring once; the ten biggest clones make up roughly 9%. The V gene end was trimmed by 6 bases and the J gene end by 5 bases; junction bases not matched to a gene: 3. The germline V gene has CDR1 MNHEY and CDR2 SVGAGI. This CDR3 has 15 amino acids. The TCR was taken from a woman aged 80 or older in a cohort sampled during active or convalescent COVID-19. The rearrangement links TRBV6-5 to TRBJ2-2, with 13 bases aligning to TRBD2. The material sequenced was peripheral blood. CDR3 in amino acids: CASRTGLAGTGELFF. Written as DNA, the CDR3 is TGTGCCAGCAGGACGGGACTAGCGGGGACCGGGGAGCTGTTTTTT.